This T cell receptor (beta chain) was sequenced during a study of STAT3 mutations in large granular lymphocyte leukemia. This clone was detected only once. Its antigen remains unknown. V shed 8 bases and J shed 1 base, with 11 bases lying between them. Per the germline V gene, CDR1 is SNHLY and CDR2 is FYNNEI. The length of the CDR3 is 13 residues. The study, taken as a whole, reports: Every T-LGLL patient had at least one immunodominant TCRbeta clonotype.

Profiling relied on immunoSEQ multiplex PCR, and the TCRdb table lists in-frame clones only, not all of them. The sample holds approximately 27,000 clones, roughly 80% seen once. This receptor was obtained from a woman aged 45-59 years with T-cell large granular lymphocyte leukemia. Some clones in this sample may be carry-over from other donors' samples. The specimen sequenced was peripheral blood mononuclear cells. The gene calls are TRBV2 and TRBJ2-5; TRBD2 might be the D (6 bases). Here the CDR3 DNA reads TGTGCCAGCTCCGGGACTCTCCAAGAGACCCAGTACTTC. The encoded protein is CASSGTLQETQYF.